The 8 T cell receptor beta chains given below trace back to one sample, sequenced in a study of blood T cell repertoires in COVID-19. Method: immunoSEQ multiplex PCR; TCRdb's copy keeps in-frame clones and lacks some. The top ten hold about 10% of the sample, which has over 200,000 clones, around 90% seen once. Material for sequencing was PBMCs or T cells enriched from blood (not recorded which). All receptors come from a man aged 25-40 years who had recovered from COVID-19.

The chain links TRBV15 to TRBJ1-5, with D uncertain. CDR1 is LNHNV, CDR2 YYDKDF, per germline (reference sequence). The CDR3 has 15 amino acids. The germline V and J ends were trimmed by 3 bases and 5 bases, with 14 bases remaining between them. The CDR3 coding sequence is TGTGCCACCAGCAGTTTCGGGATCCTGGATCAGCCCCAGCATTTT. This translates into CATSSFGILDQPQHF. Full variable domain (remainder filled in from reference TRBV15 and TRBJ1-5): DAMVIQNPRYQVTQFGKPVTLSCSQTLNHNVMYWYQQKSSQAPKLLFHYYDKDFNNEADTPDNFQSRRPNTSFCFLDIRSPGLGDTAMYLCATSSFGILDQPQHFGDGTRLSIL.

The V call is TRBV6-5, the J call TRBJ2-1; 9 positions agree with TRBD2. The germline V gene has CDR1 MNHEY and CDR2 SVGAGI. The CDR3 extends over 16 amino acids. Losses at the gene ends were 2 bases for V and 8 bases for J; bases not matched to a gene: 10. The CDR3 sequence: CASSYSGTSSRDEQFF. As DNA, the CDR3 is TGTGCCAGCAGTTACAGCGGGACTAGCTCCAGGGATGAGCAGTTCTTC.

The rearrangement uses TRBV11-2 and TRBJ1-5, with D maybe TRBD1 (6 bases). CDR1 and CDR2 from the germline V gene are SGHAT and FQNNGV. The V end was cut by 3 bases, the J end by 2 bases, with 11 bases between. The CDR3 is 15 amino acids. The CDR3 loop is CASSFGAGGNQPQHF. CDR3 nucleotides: TGTGCCAGCAGCTTTGGGGCAGGGGGCAATCAGCCCCAGCATTTT.

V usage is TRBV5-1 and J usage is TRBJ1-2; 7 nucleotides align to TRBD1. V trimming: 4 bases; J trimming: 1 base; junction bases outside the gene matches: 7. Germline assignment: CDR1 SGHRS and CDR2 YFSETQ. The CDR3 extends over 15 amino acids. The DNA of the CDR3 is TGCGCCAGCAGCGTCGGGACAGCTCTTAACTATGGCTACACCTTC. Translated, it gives CASSVGTALNYGYTF.

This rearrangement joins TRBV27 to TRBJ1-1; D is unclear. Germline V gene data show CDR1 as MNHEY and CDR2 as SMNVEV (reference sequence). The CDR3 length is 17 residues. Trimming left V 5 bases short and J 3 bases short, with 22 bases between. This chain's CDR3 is CASSKRGGWSSDTEAFF. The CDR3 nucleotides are TGTGCCAGCAGTAAACGAGGTGGGTGGTCGTCGGACACTGAAGCTTTCTTT.

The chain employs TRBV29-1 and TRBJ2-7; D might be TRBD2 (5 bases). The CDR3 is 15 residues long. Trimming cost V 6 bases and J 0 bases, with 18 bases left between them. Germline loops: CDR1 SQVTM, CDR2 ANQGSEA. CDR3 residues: CSVPTSGSGSYEQYF. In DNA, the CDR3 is TGCAGCGTCCCCACTTCTGGGAGCGGCTCCTACGAGCAGTACTTC.

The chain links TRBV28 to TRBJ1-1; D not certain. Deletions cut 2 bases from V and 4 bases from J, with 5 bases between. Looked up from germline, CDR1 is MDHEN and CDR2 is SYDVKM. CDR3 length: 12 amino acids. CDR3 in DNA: TGTGCCAGCAGTTTAATTAGCACTGAAGCTTTCTTT. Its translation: CASSLISTEAFF.

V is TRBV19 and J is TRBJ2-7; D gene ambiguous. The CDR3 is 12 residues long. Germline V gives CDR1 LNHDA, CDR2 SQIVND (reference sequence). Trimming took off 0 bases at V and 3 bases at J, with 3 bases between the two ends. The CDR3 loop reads CASSIDGYEQYF. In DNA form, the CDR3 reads TGTGCCAGTAGTATAGACGGCTACGAGCAGTACTTC.